The clone carrying this T cell receptor (beta chain) was found once. Per the germline V gene, CDR1 is MDHEN and CDR2 is SYDVKM. This CDR3 comprises 14 residues. The V gene lost 1 base and the J gene lost 4 bases, with 10 bases spanning the gap. The source of the sample is a study of blood T cell repertoires in COVID-19. About the research overall: T cells, B-cell-depleted T cells, or PBMCs supplied cDNA or gDNA.

Sequencing used immunoSEQ multiplex PCR; TCRdb keeps in-frame clones, though not all of them. The data hold tens of thousands of clones, with around 90% observed a single time. The sample comprised peripheral blood. The sequence was collected from a man between 60 and 75 years old with COVID-19, enrolled during active disease. V is TRBV28 and J is TRBJ1-2; D gene ambiguous. This CDR3 reads CASSLLDNPYGYTF. In DNA, the CDR3 is TGTGCCAGCAGTTTATTAGACAACCCCTATGGCTACACCTTC.